This T cell receptor (beta chain) originates from a study of cytomegalovirus exposure and HLA in healthy donors. Study-level information: It was reported in a later analysis that the same platform had been used for the 120 validation repertoires as for the 666 first-cohort repertoires. Study-wide results and limits: Confirmation in vitro established that a few CMV-associated chains were specific for CMV antigens.

The CDR3 is made up of 14 amino acids. With 6 bases removed from V and 0 bases from J, the gap between germline ends came to 9 bases. CDR1 is MNHEY and CDR2 is SVGAGI in the germline V gene. Assay used: immunoSEQ multiplex PCR; TCRdb lists only in-frame clones, some missing. Of 110,000 or so clones detected, around 86% appear once; the ten largest clones hold around 5%. Concerning this clone itself: The target antigen is unknown.

Sequencing was done on a sample of PBMCs. This receptor was obtained from a young man in good health and CMV-seronegative. The genes are TRBV6-5 and TRBJ1-5; a possible D gene is TRBD1 (5 bases). Written as DNA, the CDR3 is TGTGCCAGCAGATTGGACAATAGCAATCAGCCCCAGCATTTT. Its protein product is CASRLDNSNQPQHF.